This entry lists 5 T cell receptor beta chains sequenced from one sample in a study of T cell repertoires in aging, cancer and after chemotherapy. The template was genomic DNA from peripheral blood, not RNA. Rearranged V-D-J TRB sequences were amplified with a mixed TRB-A/B primer pool. MiXCR, applied by TCRdb to the multiplex PCR reads, yields one record per CDR3 protein. The sample carries some 2,100 distinct CDR3 sequences, 25% to 30% recorded once. Sequencing used blood. Every receptor here comes from a human donor with a solid tumor.

In its sample, this clonotype is medium-sized. V and J are TRBV6-1 and TRBJ1-5, with D unresolved. Trimming pared 6 bases from V and 5 bases from J, leaving 11 bases between. The CDR3 is 13 amino acids. Looked up from germline, CDR1 is MNHNS and CDR2 is SASEGT. CDR3 protein: CASRHDLYQPQHF. The DNA for the CDR3 is TGTGCCAGCAGACACGACTTATATCAGCCCCAGCATTTT.

Relative to its sample, this clonotype is large. The J gene is TRBJ1-6, the V gene TRBV11-1; no clear D. The CDR3 sequence is 12 residues long. The germline gives CDR1 SGHAT, CDR2 FQDESV (reference sequence). V lost 5 bases to trimming and J lost 4 bases, with 3 bases between them. This CDR3 is CASSLYNSPLHF. CDR3 DNA: TGTGCCAGCAGCCTTTATAATTCACCCCTCCACTTT.

V usage is TRBV4-3 and J usage is TRBJ1-1; D is perhaps TRBD1 (6 bases). The CDR3 has 15 amino acids. V gave up 0 bases and J gave up 3 bases, with 11 bases separating them. Germline loops: CDR1 LGHNA, CDR2 YSLEER. The CDR3 DNA reads as TGCGCCAGCAGCCAAGATTGGGGGGCTGACACTGAAGCTTTCTTT. Translation gives CASSQDWGADTEAFF.

The V and J genes are TRBV20-1 and TRBJ2-7; D is unclear. This CDR3 region has 12 residues. The germline V gene has CDR1 DFQATT and CDR2 SNEGSKA (reference sequence). V was trimmed by 4 bases and J by 6 bases, leaving 13 bases between them. The CDR3 DNA reads TGCAGTGCTAAGTCTCGATGGGTCGAGCAGTACTTC. It specifies CSAKSRWVEQYF.

The V gene is TRBV7-2, the J gene TRBJ2-4; D is undetermined. The CDR3 consists of 15 residues. The V and J ends lost 5 bases and 2 bases respectively, with 13 bases between them. The germline V gene has CDR1 SGHTA and CDR2 FQGNSA. The CDR3 DNA follows: TGTGCCAGCAGCCTAGGGTTTTTGACCAAAAACATTCAGTACTTC. Its translation is CASSLGFLTKNIQYF.